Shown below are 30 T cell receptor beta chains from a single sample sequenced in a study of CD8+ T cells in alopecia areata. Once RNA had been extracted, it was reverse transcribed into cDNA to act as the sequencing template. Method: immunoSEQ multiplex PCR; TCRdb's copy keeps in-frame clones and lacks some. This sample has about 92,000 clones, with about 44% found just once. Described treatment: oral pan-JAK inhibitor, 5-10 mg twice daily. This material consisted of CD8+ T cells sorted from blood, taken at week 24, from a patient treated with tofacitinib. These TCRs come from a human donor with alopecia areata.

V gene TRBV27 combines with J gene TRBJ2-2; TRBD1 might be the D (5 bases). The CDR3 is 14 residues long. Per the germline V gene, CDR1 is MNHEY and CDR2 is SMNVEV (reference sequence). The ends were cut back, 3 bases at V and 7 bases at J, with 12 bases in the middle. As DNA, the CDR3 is TGTGCCAGCAGTTTCCAGGGTTTCGACGGGGAGCTGTTTTTT. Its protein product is CASSFQGFDGELFF.

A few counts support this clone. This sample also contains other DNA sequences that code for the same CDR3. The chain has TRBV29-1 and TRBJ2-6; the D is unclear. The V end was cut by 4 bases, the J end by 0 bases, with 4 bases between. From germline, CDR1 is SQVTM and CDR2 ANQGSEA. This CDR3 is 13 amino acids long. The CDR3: CSVASSGANVLTF. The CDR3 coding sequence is TGCAGCGTTGCTAGCTCTGGGGCCAACGTCCTGACTTTC.

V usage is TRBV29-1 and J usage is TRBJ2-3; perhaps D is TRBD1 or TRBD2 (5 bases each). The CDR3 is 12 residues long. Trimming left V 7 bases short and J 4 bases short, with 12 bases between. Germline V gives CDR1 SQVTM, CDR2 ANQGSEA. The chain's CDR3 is CSAAWGPDTQYF. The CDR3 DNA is TGCAGCGCTGCCTGGGGACCAGATACGCAGTATTTT.

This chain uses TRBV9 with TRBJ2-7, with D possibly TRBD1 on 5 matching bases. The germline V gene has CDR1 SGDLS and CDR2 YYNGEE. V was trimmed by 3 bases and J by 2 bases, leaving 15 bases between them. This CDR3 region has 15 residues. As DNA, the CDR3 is TGTGCCAGCAGCGCATCGGCAGGGATCACCTACGAGCAGTACTTC. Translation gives CASSASAGITYEQYF.

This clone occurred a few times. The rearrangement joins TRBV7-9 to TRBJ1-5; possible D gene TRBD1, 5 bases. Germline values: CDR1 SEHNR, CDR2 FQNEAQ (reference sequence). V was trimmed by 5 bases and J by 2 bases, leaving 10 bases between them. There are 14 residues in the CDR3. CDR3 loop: CASSLGRGNQPQHF. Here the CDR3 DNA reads TGTGCCAGCAGCCTGGGACGGGGCAATCAGCCCCAGCATTTT.

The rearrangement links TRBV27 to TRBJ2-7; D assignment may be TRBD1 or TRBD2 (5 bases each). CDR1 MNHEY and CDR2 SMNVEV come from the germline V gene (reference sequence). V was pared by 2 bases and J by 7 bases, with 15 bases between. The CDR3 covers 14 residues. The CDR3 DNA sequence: TGTGCCAGCAGTTTAGGGACCCCCGCCAGGGAGCAGTACTTC. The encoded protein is CASSLGTPAREQYF.

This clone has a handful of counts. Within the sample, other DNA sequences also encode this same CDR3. The CDR3 coding sequence is TGTGCCAGCAGCCCCCGAACAGAGTACGAGCAGTACTTC. Amino acids: CASSPRTEYEQYF. The chain combines TRBV7-9 with TRBJ2-7; no reliable D call. Germline V gene lookup returns CDR1 SEHNR and CDR2 FQNEAQ (reference sequence). Trimming took off 5 bases at V and 4 bases at J, with 12 bases between the two ends. The CDR3 has 13 amino acids.

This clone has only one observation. The CDR3 sequence is CASSYGLPETQYF. The CDR3 DNA reads TGTGCCAGCAGCTATGGACTACCCGAGACCCAGTACTTC. The V gene is TRBV6-5, the J gene TRBJ2-5; possibly TRBD2 for D (6 bases). Trimming took off 6 bases at V and 5 bases at J, with 13 bases between the two ends. CDR3 length: 13 residues. CDR1 is MNHEY, CDR2 SVGAGI, per germline.

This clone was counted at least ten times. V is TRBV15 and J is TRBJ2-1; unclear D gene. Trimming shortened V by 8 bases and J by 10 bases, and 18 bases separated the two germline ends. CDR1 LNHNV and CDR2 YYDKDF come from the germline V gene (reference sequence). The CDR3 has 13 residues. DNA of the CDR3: TGTGCCACCGGGGAAATGGGAAAGAAGGAGCAGTTCTTC. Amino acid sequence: CATGEMGKKEQFF.

In DNA, the CDR3 is TGTGCCAGCAGCCGACAGGGGGACACTGAAGCTTTCTTT. This translates into CASSRQGDTEAFF. The chain carries TRBV5-4 and TRBJ1-1; the match to TRBD1 covers 9 bases. V trimming: 4 bases; J trimming: 3 bases; junction bases outside the gene matches: 1. The germline V gene encodes CDR1 SGHNT and CDR2 YYREEE (reference sequence). The CDR3 extends over 13 amino acids. Based on the CDR3 plus reference TRBV5-4 and TRBJ1-1, the full variable domain is ETGVTQSPTHLIKTRGQQVTLRCSSQSGHNTVSWYQQALGQGPQFIFQYYREEENGRGNFPPRFSGLQFPNYSSELNVNALELDDSALYLCASSRQGDTEAFFGQGTRLTVV.

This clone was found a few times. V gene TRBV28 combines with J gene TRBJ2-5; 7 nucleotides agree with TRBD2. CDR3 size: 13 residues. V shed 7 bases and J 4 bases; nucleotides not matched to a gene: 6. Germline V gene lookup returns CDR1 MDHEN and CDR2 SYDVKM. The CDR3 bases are TGTGCCAGCATCCTAGCGGCGGGAGAGACCCAGTACTTC. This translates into CASILAAGETQYF.

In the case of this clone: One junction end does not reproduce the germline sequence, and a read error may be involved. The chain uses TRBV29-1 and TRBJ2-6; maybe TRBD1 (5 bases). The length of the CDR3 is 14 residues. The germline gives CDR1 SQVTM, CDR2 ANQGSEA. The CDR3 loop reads CSVVEPSGANVPTF. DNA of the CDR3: TGCAGCGTTGTGGAGCCATCTGGGGCCAACGTCCCGACTTTC.

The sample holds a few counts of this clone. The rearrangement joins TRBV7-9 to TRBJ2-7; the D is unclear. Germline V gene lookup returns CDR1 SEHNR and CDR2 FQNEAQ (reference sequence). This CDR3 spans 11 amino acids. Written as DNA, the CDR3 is TGTACTACTGATCACATCTACGAGCAGTACTTC. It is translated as CTTDHIYEQYF.

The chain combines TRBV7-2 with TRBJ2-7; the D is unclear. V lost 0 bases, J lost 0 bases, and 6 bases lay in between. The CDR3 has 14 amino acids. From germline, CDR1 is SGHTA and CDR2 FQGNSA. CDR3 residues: CASSLAGYSYEQYF. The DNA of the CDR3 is TGTGCCAGCAGCTTAGCGGGCTACTCCTACGAGCAGTACTTC. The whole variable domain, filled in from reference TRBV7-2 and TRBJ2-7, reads GAGVSQSPSNKVTEKGKDVELRCDPISGHTALYWYRQSLGQGLEFLIYFQGNSAPDKSGLPSDRFSAERTGGSVSTLTIQRTQQEDSAVYLCASSLAGYSYEQYFGPGTRLTVT.

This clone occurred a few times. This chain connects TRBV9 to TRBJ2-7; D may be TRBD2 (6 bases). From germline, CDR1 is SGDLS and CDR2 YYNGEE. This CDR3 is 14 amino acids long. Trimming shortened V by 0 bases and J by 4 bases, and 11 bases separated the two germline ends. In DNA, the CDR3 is TGTGCCAGCAGCGTAGGAGGAGGAGGGTACGAGCAGTACTTC. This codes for CASSVGGGGYEQYF.

CDR3 loop: CASSPPAGEQFPYNEQFF. For the CDR3, the DNA is TGTGCCAGCTCACCACCGGCGGGAGAACAGTTCCCCTACAATGAGCAGTTCTTC. The gene calls are TRBV18 and TRBJ2-1, with 7 bases aligning to TRBD2. The J segment lost 2 bases and the V segment lost 0 bases, leaving 10 bases of the junction unmatched. Germline CDR1 reads KGHSH; CDR2 reads LQKENI. The CDR3 has 18 residues.

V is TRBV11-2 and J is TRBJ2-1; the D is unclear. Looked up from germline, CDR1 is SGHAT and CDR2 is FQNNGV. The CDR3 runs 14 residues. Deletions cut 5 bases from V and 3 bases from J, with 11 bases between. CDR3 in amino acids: CASSLSTVYNEQFF. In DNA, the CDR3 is TGTGCCAGCAGCCTCAGCACTGTCTACAATGAGCAGTTCTTC.

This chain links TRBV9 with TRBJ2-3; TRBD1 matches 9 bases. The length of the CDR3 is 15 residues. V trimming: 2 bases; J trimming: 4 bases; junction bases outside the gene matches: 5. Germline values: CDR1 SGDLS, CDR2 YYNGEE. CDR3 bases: TGTGCCAGCAGCGTTTGGCGGGACAGGGCAGATACGCAGTATTTT. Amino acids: CASSVWRDRADTQYF.

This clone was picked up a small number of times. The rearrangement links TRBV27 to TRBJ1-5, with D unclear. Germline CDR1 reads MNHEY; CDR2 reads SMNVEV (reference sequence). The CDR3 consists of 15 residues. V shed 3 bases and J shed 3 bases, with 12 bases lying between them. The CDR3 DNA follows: TGTGCCAGCAGTTTGACTCAGGAAATCAATCAGCCCCAGCATTTT. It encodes CASSLTQEINQPQHF.

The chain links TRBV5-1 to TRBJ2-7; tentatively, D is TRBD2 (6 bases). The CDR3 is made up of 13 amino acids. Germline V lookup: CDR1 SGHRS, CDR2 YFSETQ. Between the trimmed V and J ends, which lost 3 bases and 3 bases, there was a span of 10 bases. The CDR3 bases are TGCGCCAGCAGCTACGGGCGGGGCTACGAGCAGTACTTC. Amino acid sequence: CASSYGRGYEQYF.

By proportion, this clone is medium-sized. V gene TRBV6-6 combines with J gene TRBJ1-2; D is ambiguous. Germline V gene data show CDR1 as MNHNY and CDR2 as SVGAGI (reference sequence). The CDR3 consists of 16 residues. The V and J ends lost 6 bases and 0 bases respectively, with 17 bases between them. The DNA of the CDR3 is TGTGCCAGCAGCCCCTCGATCGGAGGAGCTAACTATGGCTACACCTTC. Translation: CASSPSIGGANYGYTF.

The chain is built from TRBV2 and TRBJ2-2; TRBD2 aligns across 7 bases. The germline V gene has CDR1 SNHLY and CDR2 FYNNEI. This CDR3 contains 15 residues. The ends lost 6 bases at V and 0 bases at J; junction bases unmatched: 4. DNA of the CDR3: TGTGCCAGCAGGGCTAGCGGAGCGAACACCGGGGAGCTGTTTTTT. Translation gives CASRASGANTGELFF.

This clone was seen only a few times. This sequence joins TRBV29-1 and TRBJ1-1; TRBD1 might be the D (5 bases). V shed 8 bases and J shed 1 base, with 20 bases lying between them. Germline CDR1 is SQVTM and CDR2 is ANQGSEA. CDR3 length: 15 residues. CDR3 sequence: CSSLKAGTRNTEAFF. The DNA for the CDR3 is TGCAGCTCCCTAAAGGCTGGGACCAGGAACACTGAAGCTTTCTTT.

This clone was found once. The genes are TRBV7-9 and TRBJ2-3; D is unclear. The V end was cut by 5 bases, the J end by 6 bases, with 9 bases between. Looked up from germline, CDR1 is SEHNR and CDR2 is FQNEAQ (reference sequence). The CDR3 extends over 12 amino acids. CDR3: CASSQGRDTQYF. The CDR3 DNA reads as TGTGCCAGCAGCCAAGGGCGGGATACGCAGTATTTT.

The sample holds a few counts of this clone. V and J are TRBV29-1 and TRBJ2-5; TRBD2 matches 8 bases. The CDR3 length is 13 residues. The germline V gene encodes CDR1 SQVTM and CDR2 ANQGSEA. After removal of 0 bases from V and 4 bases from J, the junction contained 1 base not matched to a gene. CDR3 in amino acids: CSVEEREGETQYF. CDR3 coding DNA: TGCAGCGTTGAAGAACGGGAGGGAGAGACCCAGTACTTC.

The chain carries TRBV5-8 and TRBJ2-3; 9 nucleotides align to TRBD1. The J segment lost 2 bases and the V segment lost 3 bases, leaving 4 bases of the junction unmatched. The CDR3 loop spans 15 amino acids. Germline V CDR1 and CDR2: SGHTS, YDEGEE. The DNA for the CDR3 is TGTGCCAGCAGCTCGGGGACAGGGCTCACAGATACGCAGTATTTT. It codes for CASSSGTGLTDTQYF.

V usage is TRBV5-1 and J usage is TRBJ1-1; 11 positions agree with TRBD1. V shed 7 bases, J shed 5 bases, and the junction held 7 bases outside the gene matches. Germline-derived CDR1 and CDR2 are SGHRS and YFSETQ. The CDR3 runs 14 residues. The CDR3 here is CASSAGTGGTEAFF. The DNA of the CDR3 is TGCGCCAGCTCCGCCGGGACAGGGGGAACTGAAGCTTTCTTT.

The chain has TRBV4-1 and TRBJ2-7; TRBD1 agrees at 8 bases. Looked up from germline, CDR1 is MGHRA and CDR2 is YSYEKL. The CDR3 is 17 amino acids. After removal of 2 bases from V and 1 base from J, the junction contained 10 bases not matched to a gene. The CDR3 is CASSQTPPRTGSYEQYF. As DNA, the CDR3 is TGCGCCAGCAGCCAAACCCCACCCCGGACAGGGTCCTACGAGCAGTACTTC.

The CDR3 loop is CASSSPVREYQETQYF. The CDR3 DNA follows: TGTGCCAGCAGTTCCCCTGTGCGGGAGTACCAAGAGACCCAGTACTTC. J is TRBJ2-5 and V is TRBV28; 7 bases agree with TRBD2. V lost 4 bases to trimming and J lost 0 bases; unmatched junction nucleotides: 8. The V gene's germline CDR1 is MDHEN and CDR2 SYDVKM. The CDR3 length is 16 residues. Full variable domain (outside the CDR3, taken from reference TRBV28 and TRBJ2-5): DVKVTQSSRYLVKRTGEKVFLECVQDMDHENMFWYRQDPGLGLRLIYFSYDVKMKEKGDIPEGYSVSREKKERFSLILESASTNQTSMYLCASSSPVREYQETQYFGPGTRLLVL.

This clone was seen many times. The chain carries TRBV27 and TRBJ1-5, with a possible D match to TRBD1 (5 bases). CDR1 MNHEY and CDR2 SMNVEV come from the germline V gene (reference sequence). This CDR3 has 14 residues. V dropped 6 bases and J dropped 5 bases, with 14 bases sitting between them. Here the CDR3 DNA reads TGTGCCAGCAGCCAATCAGGGATATATCAGCCCCAGCATTTT. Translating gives CASSQSGIYQPQHF.